Below, 14 T cell receptor beta chains from the same sample are listed, as sequenced in a study of blood T cell repertoires in COVID-19. Generated by immunoSEQ multiplex PCR, the TCRdb table keeps only in-frame clones and is missing some. This table has roughly 180,000 clones, roughly 86% appearing once. Sequencing input: peripheral blood. These receptors all come from a woman aged 25 to 45 with active or convalescent COVID-19.

V gene TRBV3-1 (or the pseudogene TRBV3-2) combines with J gene TRBJ1-2; D is perhaps TRBD1 (5 bases). Germline V gene sequence: CDR1 LGHDT, CDR2 YNNKEL (reference sequence). Trimming removed 1 base at V and 6 bases at J, with 12 bases between. There are 14 residues in the CDR3. CDR3 sequence (DNA): TGTGCCAGCAGCCAAGGTCTGGGGGGGGATGGCTACACCTTC. Protein sequence: CASSQGLGGDGYTF.

The rearrangement joins TRBV7-2 to TRBJ2-7; 7 positions agree with TRBD2. Germline CDR1 SGHTA, CDR2 FQGNSA. The CDR3 has 17 residues. After removal of 1 base from V and 1 base from J, the junction contained 10 bases not matched to a gene. The CDR3 is CASSLERGGSKSYEQYF. The CDR3 DNA sequence: TGTGCCAGCAGCTTAGAAAGGGGAGGGAGTAAGTCCTACGAGCAGTACTTC.

V is TRBV4-1 and J is TRBJ1-1, with 7 bases fitting TRBD1. The V segment lost 2 bases and the J segment 1 base; nucleotides outside the gene matches: 4. The CDR3 contains 15 residues. CDR1 and CDR2 (germline): MGHRA, YSYEKL. The CDR3 loop is CASSQPGTANTEAFF. CDR3 nucleotides: TGCGCCAGCAGCCAACCCGGGACAGCGAACACTGAAGCTTTCTTT.

The chain employs TRBV2 and TRBJ2-2; 11 bases align to TRBD1. CDR1 SNHLY and CDR2 FYNNEI come from the germline V gene. The junction had 7 bases not matched to a gene; V was cut back by 7 bases and J by 3 bases. The CDR3 has 16 residues. The CDR3 loop is CASTRDRGYDTGELFF. Here the CDR3 DNA reads TGTGCCAGCACCAGGGACAGGGGGTATGACACCGGGGAGCTGTTTTTT.

This clone has more than one count but fewer than ten. The chain employs TRBV10-1 and TRBJ2-6, with D possibly TRBD2 on 5 matching bases. CDR1 and CDR2 (germline): WNHNN, SYGVQD (reference sequence). V was clipped by 6 bases and J by 0 bases, with 9 bases between them. This CDR3 has 15 residues. CDR3 nucleotide sequence: TGCGCCAGCAGCCCCGGGGACTCTGGGGCCAACGTCCTGACTTTC. Encoded protein: CASSPGDSGANVLTF.

The genes are TRBV5-1 and TRBJ2-7; D gene ambiguous. CDR3 length: 12 residues. Trimming removed 5 bases from V and 3 bases from J, with 9 bases in between. Germline values: CDR1 SGHRS, CDR2 YFSETQ. CDR3: CASSANSYEQYF. DNA for the CDR3: TGCGCCAGCAGTGCAAACAGCTACGAGCAGTACTTC.

This chain uses TRBV18 with TRBJ1-1, with TRBD1 matching over 9 bases. Trimming took 3 bases from V and 7 from J; bases not matched to a gene: 3. The germline V gene has CDR1 KGHSH and CDR2 LQKENI. This CDR3 has 13 amino acids. The CDR3, as DNA: TGTGCCAGCTCACCCCGACAGGGGGGTGAAGCTTTCTTT. It is translated as CASSPRQGGEAFF. Full variable domain (remainder filled in from reference TRBV18 and TRBJ1-1): NAGVMQNPRHLVRRRGQEARLRCSPMKGHSHVYWYRQLPEEGLKFMVYLQKENIIDESGMPKERFSAEFPKEGPSILRIQQVVRGDSAAYFCASSPRQGGEAFFGQGTRLTVV.

The chain uses TRBV10-3 and TRBJ2-7, with a possible D match to TRBD2 (5 bases). Trimming stripped 3 bases from V and 7 bases from J, with 7 bases between. This CDR3 is 11 amino acids long. Germline V gene sequence: CDR1 ENHRY, CDR2 SYGVKD. In DNA, the CDR3 is TGTGCCATCAGTGAAACGGGGGAGCAGTACTTC. Translating gives CAISETGEQYF.

The V and J genes are TRBV18 and TRBJ1-5, with TRBD1 matching over 7 bases. Germline V gives CDR1 KGHSH, CDR2 LQKENI. The CDR3 contains 15 residues. V lost 1 base and J lost 3; bases outside the gene matches: 3. The CDR3 DNA reads as TGTGCCAGCTCACCACTCGGACAGGTCAATCAGCCCCAGCATTTT. Its translation is CASSPLGQVNQPQHF.

This rearrangement joins TRBV6-1 to TRBJ1-4; D perhaps matches TRBD1 (5 bases). CDR1 is MNHNS and CDR2 is SASEGT in the germline V gene. Trimming cost V 1 base and J 10 bases, with 10 bases left between them. This CDR3 spans 13 amino acids. In DNA, the CDR3 is TGTGCCAGCAGTGAAGGGGAACAGGCAAAACTGTTTTTT. Amino acid sequence: CASSEGEQAKLFF.

The chain is built from TRBV4-2 and TRBJ2-1; 13 bases agree with TRBD2. The CDR3 runs 17 residues. The germline CDR1 and CDR2 sequences are LGHNA and YNFKEQ. V lost 0 bases to trimming and J lost 7 bases; unmatched junction nucleotides: 6. The CDR3 DNA reads TGTGCCAGCAGCCAAGATTCCTGGACTAGCGGGGGTAATGAGCAGTTCTTC. Translated, it gives CASSQDSWTSGGNEQFF.

The chain employs TRBV27 and TRBJ1-2; 12 bases match TRBD1. The CDR3 sequence is 14 residues long. In germline, CDR1 is MNHEY, CDR2 SMNVEV (reference sequence). The J segment lost 4 bases and the V segment lost 8 bases, leaving 5 bases of the junction unmatched. CDR3 in amino acids: CASGGQGARYGYTF. In DNA form, the CDR3 reads TGTGCCAGCGGGGGACAGGGGGCGCGCTATGGCTACACCTTC.

The genes are TRBV9 and TRBJ1-3; a possible D gene is TRBD1 (6 bases). Trimming took off 4 bases at V and 4 bases at J, with 18 bases between the two ends. CDR3 length equals 16 residues. CDR1 is SGDLS and CDR2 is YYNGEE in the germline V gene. The CDR3 nucleotides read TGTGCCAGCAGCCCCGGGGGGCAGGTAAACGGAAACACCATATATTTT. Residues: CASSPGGQVNGNTIYF.

The rearrangement uses TRBV14 and TRBJ1-2, with D tentatively TRBD1 (6 bases). Germline V gene sequence: CDR1 SGHDN, CDR2 FVKESK. Between the trimmed V and J ends, which lost 4 bases and 6 bases, there was a span of 12 bases. The CDR3 has 13 amino acids. CDR3 protein: CASSRRGADGYTF. In nucleotides, the CDR3 is TGTGCCAGCAGCCGGCGGGGGGCAGATGGCTACACCTTC. Complete variable domain (other parts from reference TRBV14 and TRBJ1-2): EAGVTQFPSHSVIEKGQTVTLRCDPISGHDNLYWYRRVMGKEIKFLLHFVKESKQDESGMPNNRFLAERTGGTYSTLKVQPAELEDSGVYFCASSRRGADGYTFGSGTRLTVV.